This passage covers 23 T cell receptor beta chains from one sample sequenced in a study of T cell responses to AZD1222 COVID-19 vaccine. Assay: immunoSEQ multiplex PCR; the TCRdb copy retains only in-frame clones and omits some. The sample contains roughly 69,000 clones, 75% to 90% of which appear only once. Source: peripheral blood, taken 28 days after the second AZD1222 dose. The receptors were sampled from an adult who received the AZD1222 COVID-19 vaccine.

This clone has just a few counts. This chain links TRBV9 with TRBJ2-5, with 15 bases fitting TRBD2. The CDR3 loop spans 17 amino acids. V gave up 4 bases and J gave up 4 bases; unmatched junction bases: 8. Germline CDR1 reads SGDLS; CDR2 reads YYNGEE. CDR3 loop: CASSQRTSGGAGETQYF. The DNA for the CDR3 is TGTGCCAGCAGCCAAAGGACTAGCGGGGGGGCCGGAGAGACCCAGTACTTC. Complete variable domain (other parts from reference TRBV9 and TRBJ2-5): DSGVTQTPKHLITATGQRVTLRCSPRSGDLSVYWYQQSLDQGLQFLIQYYNGEERAKGNILERFSAQQFPDLHSELNLSSLELGDSALYFCASSQRTSGGAGETQYFGPGTRLLVL.

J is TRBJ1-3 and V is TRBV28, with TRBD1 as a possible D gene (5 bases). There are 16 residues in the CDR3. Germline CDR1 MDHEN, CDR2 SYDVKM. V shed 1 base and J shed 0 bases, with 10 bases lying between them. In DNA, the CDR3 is TGTGCCAGCAGTTTATTACCAGGGAGCTCTGGAAACACCATATATTTT. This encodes CASSLLPGSSGNTIYF.

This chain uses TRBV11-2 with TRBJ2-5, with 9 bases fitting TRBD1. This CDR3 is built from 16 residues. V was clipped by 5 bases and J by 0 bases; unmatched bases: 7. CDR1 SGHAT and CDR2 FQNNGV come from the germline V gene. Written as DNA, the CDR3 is TGTGCCAGCAGCCTGGGACAGGGCTGGGACCAAGAGACCCAGTACTTC. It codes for CASSLGQGWDQETQYF. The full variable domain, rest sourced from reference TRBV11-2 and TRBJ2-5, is EAGVAQSPRYKIIEKRQSVAFWCNPISGHATLYWYQQILGQGPKLLIQFQNNGVVDDSQLPKDRFSAERLKGVDSTLKIQPAKLEDSAVYLCASSLGQGWDQETQYFGPGTRLLVL.

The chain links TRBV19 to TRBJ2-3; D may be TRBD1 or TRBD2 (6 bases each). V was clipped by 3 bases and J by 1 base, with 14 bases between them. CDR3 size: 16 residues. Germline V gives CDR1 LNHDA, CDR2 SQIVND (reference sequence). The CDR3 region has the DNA TGTGCCAGTAGTATCCTGGGGGGCCGCGGCACAGATACGCAGTATTTT. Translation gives CASSILGGRGTDTQYF.

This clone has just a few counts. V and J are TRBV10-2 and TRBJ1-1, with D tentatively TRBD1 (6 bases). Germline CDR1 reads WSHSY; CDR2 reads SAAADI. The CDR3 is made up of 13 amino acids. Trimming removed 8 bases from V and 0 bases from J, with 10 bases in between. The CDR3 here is CASATGMNTEAFF. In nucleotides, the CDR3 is TGCGCCAGCGCTACAGGGATGAACACTGAAGCTTTCTTT.

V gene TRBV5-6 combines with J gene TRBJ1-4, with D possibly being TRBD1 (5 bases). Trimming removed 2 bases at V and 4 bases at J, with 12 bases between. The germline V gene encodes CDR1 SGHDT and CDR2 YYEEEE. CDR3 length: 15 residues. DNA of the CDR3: TGTGCCAGCAGCTTCATGAAGGGGATTAATGAAAAACTGTTTTTT. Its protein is CASSFMKGINEKLFF.

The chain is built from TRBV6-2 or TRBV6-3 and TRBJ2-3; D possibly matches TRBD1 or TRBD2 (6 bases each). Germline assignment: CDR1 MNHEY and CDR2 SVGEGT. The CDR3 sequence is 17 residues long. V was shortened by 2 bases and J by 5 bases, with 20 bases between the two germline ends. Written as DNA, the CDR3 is TGTGCCAGCAGTTACGTCTACGGGCAGGGGAGGAAAGATACGCAGTATTTT. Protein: CASSYVYGQGRKDTQYF.

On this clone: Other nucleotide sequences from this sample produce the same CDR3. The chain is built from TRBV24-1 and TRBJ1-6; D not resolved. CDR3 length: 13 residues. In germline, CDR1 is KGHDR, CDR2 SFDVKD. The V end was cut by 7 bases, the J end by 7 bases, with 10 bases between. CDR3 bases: TGTGCCACCAGAGGACCGGGAAATTCACCCCTCCACTTT. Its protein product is CATRGPGNSPLHF.

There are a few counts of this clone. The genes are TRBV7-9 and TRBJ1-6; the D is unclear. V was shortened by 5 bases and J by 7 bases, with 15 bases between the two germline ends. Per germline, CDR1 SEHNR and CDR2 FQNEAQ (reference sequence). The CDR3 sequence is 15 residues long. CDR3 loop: CASSIRGPTNSPLHF. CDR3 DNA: TGTGCCAGCAGCATCCGCGGCCCCACAAATTCACCCCTCCACTTT.

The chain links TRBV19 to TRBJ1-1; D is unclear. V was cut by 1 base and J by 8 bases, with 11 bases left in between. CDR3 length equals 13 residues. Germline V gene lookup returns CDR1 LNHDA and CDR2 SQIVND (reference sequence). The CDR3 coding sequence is TGTGCCAGTAGTATAGGGCCATGGGAGGAAGCTTTCTTT. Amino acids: CASSIGPWEEAFF. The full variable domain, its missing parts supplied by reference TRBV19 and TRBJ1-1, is DGGITQSPKYLFRKEGQNVTLSCEQNLNHDAMYWYRQDPGQGLRLIYYSQIVNDFQKGDIAEGYSVSREKKESFPLTVTSAQKNPTAFYLCASSIGPWEEAFFGQGTRLTVV.

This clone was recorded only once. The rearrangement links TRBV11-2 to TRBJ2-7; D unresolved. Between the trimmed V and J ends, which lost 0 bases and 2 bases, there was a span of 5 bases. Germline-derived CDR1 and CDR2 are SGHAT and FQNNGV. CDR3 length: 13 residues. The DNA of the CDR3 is TGTGCCAGCAGCTTAGATAACCCCTACGAGCAGTACTTC. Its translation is CASSLDNPYEQYF.

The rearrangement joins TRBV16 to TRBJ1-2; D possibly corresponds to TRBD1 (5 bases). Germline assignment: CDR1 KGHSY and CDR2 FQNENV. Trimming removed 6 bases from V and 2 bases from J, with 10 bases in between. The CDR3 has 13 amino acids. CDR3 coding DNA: TGTGCCAGCAGGTACTCAGGGAACTATGGCTACACCTTC. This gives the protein CASRYSGNYGYTF.

The CDR3 coding sequence is TGCGCCAGCAACGACATGAACACTGAAGCTTTCTTT. Its translation is CASNDMNTEAFF. The genes are TRBV5-1 and TRBJ1-1; D unclear. CDR1 SGHRS and CDR2 YFSETQ come from the germline V gene. CDR3 length: 12 amino acids. Trimming removed 6 bases at V and 0 bases at J, with 6 bases between. The variable domain in full, with the rest retrieved from reference TRBV5-1 and TRBJ1-1, is KAGVTQTPRYLIKTRGQQVTLSCSPISGHRSVSWYQQTPGQGLQFLFEYFSETQRNKGNFPGRFSGRQFSNSRSEMNVSTLELGDSALYLCASNDMNTEAFFGQGTRLTVV.

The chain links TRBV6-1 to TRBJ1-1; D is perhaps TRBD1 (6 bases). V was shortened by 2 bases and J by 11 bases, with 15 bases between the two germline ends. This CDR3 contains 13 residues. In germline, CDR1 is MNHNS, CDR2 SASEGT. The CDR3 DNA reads TGTGCCAGCAGTGAAAACGGGGCCCAGGGGGCTTTCTTT. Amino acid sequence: CASSENGAQGAFF.

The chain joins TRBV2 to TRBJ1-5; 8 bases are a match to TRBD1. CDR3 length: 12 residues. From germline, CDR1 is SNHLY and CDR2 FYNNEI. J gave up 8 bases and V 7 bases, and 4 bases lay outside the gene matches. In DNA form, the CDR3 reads TGTGCCAGCACAGGGGGCCCGGAGCCCCAGCATTTT. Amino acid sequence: CASTGGPEPQHF.

The CDR3 reads CASSYEVGRKLFF. CDR3 bases: TGTGCCAGCAGTTACGAGGTGGGCAGAAAACTGTTTTTT. The V call is TRBV6-6, the J call TRBJ1-4, with D unclear. The CDR3 consists of 13 residues. The V end was cut by 2 bases, the J end by 10 bases, with 11 bases between. CDR1 MNHNY and CDR2 SVGAGI come from the germline V gene (reference sequence).

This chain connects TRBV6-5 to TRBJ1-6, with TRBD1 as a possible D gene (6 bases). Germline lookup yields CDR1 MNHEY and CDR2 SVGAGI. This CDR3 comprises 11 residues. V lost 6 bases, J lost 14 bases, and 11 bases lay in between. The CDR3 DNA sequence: TGTGCCAGCAGAAGGGACACTACCCTCCACTTT. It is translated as CASRRDTTLHF.

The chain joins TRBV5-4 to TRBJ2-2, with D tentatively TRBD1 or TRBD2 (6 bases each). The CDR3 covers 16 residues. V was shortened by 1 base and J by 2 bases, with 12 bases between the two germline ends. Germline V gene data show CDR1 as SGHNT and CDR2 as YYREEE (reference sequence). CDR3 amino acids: CASSLPPGANTGELFF. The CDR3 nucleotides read TGTGCCAGCAGCTTGCCCCCGGGGGCAAACACCGGGGAGCTGTTTTTT.

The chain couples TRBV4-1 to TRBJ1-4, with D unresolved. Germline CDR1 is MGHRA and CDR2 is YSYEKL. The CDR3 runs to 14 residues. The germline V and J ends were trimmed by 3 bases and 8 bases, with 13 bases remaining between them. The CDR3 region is CASSHEGTGEKLFF. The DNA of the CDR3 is TGCGCCAGCAGCCATGAGGGAACTGGGGAAAAACTGTTTTTT.

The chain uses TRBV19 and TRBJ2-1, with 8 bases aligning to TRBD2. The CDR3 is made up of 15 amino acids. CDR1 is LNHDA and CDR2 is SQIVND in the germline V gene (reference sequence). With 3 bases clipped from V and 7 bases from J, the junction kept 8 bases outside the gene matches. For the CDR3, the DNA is TGTGCCAGTAGTATGTTTAGCGGGGAATGGAATGAGCAGTTCTTC. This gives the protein CASSMFSGEWNEQFF.

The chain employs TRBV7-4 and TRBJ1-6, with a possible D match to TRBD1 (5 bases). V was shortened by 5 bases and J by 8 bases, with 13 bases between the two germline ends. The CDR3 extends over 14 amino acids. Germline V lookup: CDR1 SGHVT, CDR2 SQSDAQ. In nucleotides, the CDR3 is TGTGCCAGCAGCCTAGGGGTACCCCATTCACCCCTCCACTTT. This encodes CASSLGVPHSPLHF.

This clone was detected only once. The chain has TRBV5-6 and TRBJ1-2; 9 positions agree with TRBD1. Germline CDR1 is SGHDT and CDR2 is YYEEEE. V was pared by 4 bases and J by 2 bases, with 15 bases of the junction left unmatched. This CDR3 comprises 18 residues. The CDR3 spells CASSRSGTGRWKNYGYTF. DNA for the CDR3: TGTGCCAGCAGCAGATCCGGGACAGGGAGGTGGAAAAACTATGGCTACACCTTC.

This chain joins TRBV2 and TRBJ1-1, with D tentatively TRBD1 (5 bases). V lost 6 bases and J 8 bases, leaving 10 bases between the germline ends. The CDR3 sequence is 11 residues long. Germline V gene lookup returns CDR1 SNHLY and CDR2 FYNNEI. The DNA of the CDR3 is TGTGCCAGCAGCGCTTGGGGGGAAGCTTTCTTT. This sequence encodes CASSAWGEAFF.